Presented here are 26 T cell receptor beta chains from one specimen sequenced in a study of blood T cell repertoires in COVID-19. This table comes from immunoSEQ multiplex PCR, and its TCRdb copy is limited to in-frame clones, with some not included. The data hold some 120,000 clones, with 70% to 85% observed a single time. The sequencing sample was made of peripheral blood. The receptor source for this set is a woman in her forties or fifties with acute or convalescent COVID-19.

The V and J genes are TRBV13 and TRBJ2-7; a possible D gene is TRBD2 (5 bases). V was clipped by 1 base and J by 7 bases, with 11 bases between them. This CDR3 comprises 13 residues. Germline V gene sequence: CDR1 PRHDT, CDR2 FYEKMQ (reference sequence). CDR3 region: CASSLDVALEQYF. The DNA of the CDR3 is TGTGCCAGCAGCTTAGACGTAGCGCTGGAGCAGTACTTC.

The chain combines TRBV7-9 with TRBJ2-3; tentatively, D is TRBD2 (6 bases). This CDR3 spans 17 amino acids. V was clipped by 2 bases and J by 4 bases, with 19 bases between them. The V gene's germline CDR1 is SEHNR and CDR2 FQNEAQ (reference sequence). This chain's CDR3 is CASSLQGRAGKSDTQYF. Here the CDR3 DNA reads TGTGCCAGCAGCTTACAGGGAAGGGCGGGGAAGTCAGATACGCAGTATTTT.

V usage is TRBV6-6 and J usage is TRBJ2-3, with TRBD1 identical over 7 bases. Germline V gives CDR1 MNHNY, CDR2 SVGAGI (reference sequence). V dropped 6 bases and J dropped 2; count of bases not matched to a gene: 2. The CDR3 has 13 amino acids. In DNA, the CDR3 is TGTGCCAGCAGGGACAGGAACACAGATACGCAGTATTTT. Translated: CASRDRNTDTQYF.

The chain joins TRBV5-4 to TRBJ1-5; D not resolved. Germline CDR1 reads SGHNT; CDR2 reads YYREEE (reference sequence). CDR3 length: 12 residues. V shed 4 bases and J shed 6 bases, with 8 bases lying between them. The CDR3 spells CASSREGQPQHF. CDR3 nucleotides: TGTGCCAGCAGCCGGGAAGGTCAGCCCCAGCATTTT.

Comment on this clone: A junction boundary mismatches the germline segment, possibly from a read error. The chain recombines TRBV11-2 with TRBJ2-7; maybe TRBD1 (5 bases). Germline CDR1 SGHAT, CDR2 FQNNGV. This CDR3 is built from 12 residues. CDR3 protein: CASSIDSYEQYF. The CDR3 bases are TGTGCCAGCAGCATAGACAGCTACGAGCAGTACTTC.

This clone was seen a few times. The chain recombines TRBV11-2 with TRBJ1-1; D gene unclear. Per the germline V gene, CDR1 is SGHAT and CDR2 is FQNNGV. The CDR3 runs 14 residues. Deletions cut 3 bases from V and 4 bases from J, with 12 bases between. CDR3 amino acids: CASSLERRSTEAFF. CDR3 bases: TGTGCCAGCAGCTTGGAAAGGAGGAGCACTGAAGCTTTCTTT.

In this sample, this clone turned up once. The chain combines TRBV7-2 with TRBJ2-7; TRBD1 agrees at 9 bases. The V gene's germline CDR1 is SGHTA and CDR2 FQGNSA. This CDR3 spans 14 amino acids. V trimming: 5 bases; J trimming: 4 bases; junction bases outside the gene matches: 6. The CDR3 region is CASSKRQGVYEQYF. CDR3 nucleotide sequence: TGTGCCAGCAGCAAAAGACAGGGGGTTTACGAGCAGTACTTC. Variable domain in full (rest from reference TRBV7-2 and TRBJ2-7): GAGVSQSPSNKVTEKGKDVELRCDPISGHTALYWYRQSLGQGLEFLIYFQGNSAPDKSGLPSDRFSAERTGGSVSTLTIQRTQQEDSAVYLCASSKRQGVYEQYFGPGTRLTVT.

The chain is built from TRBV7-8 and TRBJ2-1; the D gene is possibly TRBD1 (5 bases). With 0 bases removed from V and 6 bases from J, the gap between germline ends came to 15 bases. The V gene's germline CDR1 is SGHVS and CDR2 FQNEAQ. There are 16 residues in the CDR3. The CDR3 DNA sequence: TGTGCCAGCAGCTTAGCTCGCCAGGGCGAAGGCAATGAGCAGTTCTTC. It yields the protein CASSLARQGEGNEQFF.

The chain couples TRBV3-1 (or the pseudogene TRBV3-2) to TRBJ1-1, with a weak D call TRBD1 (6 bases). V was pared by 4 bases and J by 3 bases, with 18 bases between. The CDR3 contains 16 residues. Germline loops: CDR1 LGHDT, CDR2 YNNKEL (reference sequence). In DNA, the CDR3 is TGTGCCAGCAGCCTGGGGATGTACAGGGCCGACACTGAAGCTTTCTTT. Its translation: CASSLGMYRADTEAFF.

The chain uses TRBV7-3 and TRBJ2-1, with TRBD2 identical over 7 bases. The CDR3 is made up of 15 amino acids. The J segment lost 0 bases and the V segment lost 4 bases, leaving 3 bases of the junction unmatched. Germline CDR1 and CDR2: SGHTA and FQGTGA. The CDR3 is CASSSGGSSYNEQFF. The CDR3 nucleotides are TGTGCCAGCAGCTCCGGGGGGAGCTCCTACAATGAGCAGTTCTTC. The full variable domain, completed using reference TRBV7-3 and TRBJ2-1, is GAGVSQTPSNKVTEKGKYVELRCDPISGHTALYWYRQSLGQGPEFLIYFQGTGAADDSGLPNDRFFAVRPEGSVSTLKIQRTERGDSAVYLCASSSGGSSYNEQFFGPGTRLTVL.

The J gene is TRBJ1-1, the V gene TRBV27; maybe TRBD1 (6 bases). Germline lookup yields CDR1 MNHEY and CDR2 SMNVEV (reference sequence). V shed 6 bases and J shed 1 base, with 15 bases lying between them. This CDR3 spans 15 amino acids. The CDR3 protein is CASRMDSRPNTEAFF. CDR3 DNA: TGTGCCAGCAGGATGGACAGCCGACCGAACACTGAAGCTTTCTTT.

This clone has a handful of counts. The genes are TRBV27 and TRBJ1-5, with D perhaps TRBD1 (5 bases). The CDR3 consists of 14 residues. Per the germline V gene, CDR1 is MNHEY and CDR2 is SMNVEV (reference sequence). The V and J ends lost 7 bases and 1 base respectively, with 11 bases between them. CDR3 sequence reads: CASKSDRSNQPQHF. In DNA, the CDR3 is TGTGCCAGCAAATCAGACAGAAGCAATCAGCCCCAGCATTTT.

There are a few counts of this clone. The chain recombines TRBV6-2 or TRBV6-3 with TRBJ2-7; 9 bases agree with TRBD1. V shed 4 bases and J 6 bases; nucleotides not matched to a gene: 7. Per the germline V gene, CDR1 is MNHEY and CDR2 is SVGEGT. The CDR3 extends over 14 amino acids. As DNA, the CDR3 is TGTGCCAGCAGTTCCAACAGGGGGCCCTCCGAGCAGTACTTC. Residues: CASSSNRGPSEQYF.

The V gene is TRBV10-3, the J gene TRBJ1-2; 12 bases fit TRBD1. This CDR3 is built from 16 residues. V was clipped by 9 bases and J by 3 bases; unmatched bases: 11. Germline CDR1 is ENHRY and CDR2 is SYGVKD. In DNA form, the CDR3 reads TGTGCCATGGGCTCTGGGACAGGGGGCGCTGACTATGGCTACACCTTC. Translated, it gives CAMGSGTGGADYGYTF.

This chain links TRBV29-1 with TRBJ2-7; 8 bases align to TRBD2. CDR1 is SQVTM and CDR2 is ANQGSEA in the germline V gene. The CDR3 consists of 18 residues. Trimming at V came to 6 bases and at J to 0 bases, leaving 19 bases not matched to a gene. The CDR3 DNA sequence: TGCAGCGTGGAATCCCCGGGGGGGTACCCAACTATCTCCTACGAGCAGTACTTC. It is translated as CSVESPGGYPTISYEQYF.

The chain uses TRBV4-1 and TRBJ1-1; weak D call: TRBD1 (6 bases). CDR1 is MGHRA, CDR2 YSYEKL, per germline. V was clipped by 0 bases and J by 5 bases, with 13 bases between them. The CDR3 totals 15 residues. This CDR3 reads CASSQERGFETEAFF. The CDR3 DNA is TGCGCCAGCAGCCAAGAAAGGGGGTTTGAGACTGAAGCTTTCTTT.

The rearrangement links TRBV19 to TRBJ1-5, with 8 bases aligning to TRBD1. Germline V lookup: CDR1 LNHDA, CDR2 SQIVND (reference sequence). CDR3 length: 14 amino acids. The V segment lost 6 bases and the J segment 6 bases; nucleotides outside the gene matches: 7. CDR3 region: CASSPTGERQPQHF. The CDR3 DNA reads TGTGCCAGTAGCCCGACAGGGGAGCGTCAGCCCCAGCATTTT.

The genes are TRBV11-2 and TRBJ2-3; 11 bases are shared with TRBD2. In germline, CDR1 is SGHAT, CDR2 FQNNGV. V shed 5 bases, J shed 1 base, and the junction held 8 bases outside the gene matches. The CDR3 covers 17 residues. As DNA, the CDR3 is TGTGCCAGCAGCCAACAGACTAGCGGGACACGCACAGATACGCAGTATTTT. As protein: CASSQQTSGTRTDTQYF.

The rearrangement joins TRBV13 to TRBJ2-1; D perhaps matches TRBD2 (7 bases). The V end was cut by 7 bases, the J end by 4 bases, with 17 bases between. Germline lookup yields CDR1 PRHDT and CDR2 FYEKMQ (reference sequence). The CDR3 loop spans 15 amino acids. The DNA of the CDR3 is TGTGCCAGCACTCGGCGGGGGACACTTTACAATGAGCAGTTCTTC. Amino acid sequence: CASTRRGTLYNEQFF.

The J gene is TRBJ2-1, the V gene TRBV12-3 or TRBV12-4; 7 bases match TRBD2. Trimming took 7 bases from V and 7 from J; bases not matched to a gene: 7. The CDR3 covers 13 residues. CDR3 bases: TGTGCCAGCACCGGGAGGAGCGGGAATGAGCAGTTCTTC. Its protein product is CASTGRSGNEQFF.

The genes are TRBV4-1 and TRBJ1-4, with TRBD1 identical over 10 bases. Trimming removed 5 bases from V and 8 bases from J; junction bases left unmatched: 8. Per germline, CDR1 MGHRA and CDR2 YSYEKL. CDR3 size: 15 residues. The CDR3 DNA reads TGCGCCAGCAGCGAGGTTGAGACAGGGGGCGAAAAACTGTTTTTT. It encodes CASSEVETGGEKLFF.

This clone was picked up a small number of times. This sequence joins TRBV5-1 and TRBJ1-6; 7 bases align to TRBD1. The CDR3 extends over 15 amino acids. Unmatched junction bases numbered 5, after V lost 4 bases and J lost 4 bases. Germline V CDR1 and CDR2: SGHRS, YFSETQ. The CDR3 bases are TGCGCCAGCAGCCCCGGGACAGCATATAATTCACCCCTCCACTTT. It encodes CASSPGTAYNSPLHF.

This clone was picked up one time. The chain employs TRBV6-2 or TRBV6-3 and TRBJ1-1; no clear D. CDR3 length: 16 amino acids. Germline CDR1 is MNHEY and CDR2 is SVGEGT. Trimming took off 2 bases at V and 5 bases at J, with 18 bases between the two ends. Written as DNA, the CDR3 is TGTGCCAGCAGTTACGCCCAACACGGGGTAACGACTGAAGCTTTCTTT. This sequence encodes CASSYAQHGVTTEAFF.

CDR3 bases: TGCGCCAGCAGTGAGTCGGACAGGTCACGACAGAAAACCTACGAGCAGTACTTC. Translating gives CASSESDRSRQKTYEQYF. The J gene is TRBJ2-7, the V gene TRBV10-2; 7 bases are a match to TRBD1. This CDR3 spans 18 amino acids. The ends lost 0 bases at V and 2 bases at J; junction bases unmatched: 13. Germline assignment: CDR1 WSHSY and CDR2 SAAADI.

The chain has TRBV6-1 and TRBJ1-2; D not certain. Germline CDR1 is MNHNS and CDR2 is SASEGT. Trimming took 1 base from V and 4 from J, leaving 13 bases between them. CDR3 length: 15 residues. In nucleotides, the CDR3 is TGTGCCAGCAGTGAAGGGAGTTCGGCGACCTATGGCTACACCTTC. Translating it yields CASSEGSSATYGYTF.

The rearrangement links TRBV5-5 to TRBJ2-7; 7 nucleotides align to TRBD1. The CDR3 length is 18 residues. J lost 0 bases, V lost 1 base, and 13 bases had no gene match. Looked up from germline, CDR1 is SGHKS and CDR2 is YYEKEE (reference sequence). The CDR3 nucleotides are TGTGCCAGCAGCTTGACGTACAACACAGGGGCGAGCTCCTACGAGCAGTACTTC. Its protein is CASSLTYNTGASSYEQYF.